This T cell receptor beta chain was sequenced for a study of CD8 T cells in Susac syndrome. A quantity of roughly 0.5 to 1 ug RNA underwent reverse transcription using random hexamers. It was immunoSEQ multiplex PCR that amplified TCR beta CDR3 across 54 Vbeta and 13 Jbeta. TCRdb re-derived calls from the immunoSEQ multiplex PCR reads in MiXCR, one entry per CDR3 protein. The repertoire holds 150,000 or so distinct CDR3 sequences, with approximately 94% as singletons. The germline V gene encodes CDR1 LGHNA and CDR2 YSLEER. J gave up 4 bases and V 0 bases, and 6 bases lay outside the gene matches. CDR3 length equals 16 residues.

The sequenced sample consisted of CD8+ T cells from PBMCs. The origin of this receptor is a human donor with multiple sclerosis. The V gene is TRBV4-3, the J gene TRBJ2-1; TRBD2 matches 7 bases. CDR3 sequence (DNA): TGCGCCAGCAGCCAAGATGTGGGCGGGGGTTACAATGAGCAGTTCTTC. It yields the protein CASSQDVGGGYNEQFF.